This passage covers 20 T cell receptor beta chains from one sample sequenced in a study of blood T cell repertoires in COVID-19. The assay was immunoSEQ multiplex PCR, and TCRdb's table has in-frame clones only and misses some. The sample shows around 50,000 clones, roughly 87% of them seen only once. Source material: peripheral blood. The receptors here all came from a human donor in a cohort sampled during active COVID-19.

The chain carries TRBV7-3 and TRBJ2-7; perhaps TRBD1 as D (5 bases). The V gene's germline CDR1 is SGHTA and CDR2 FQGTGA. Trimming took off 2 bases at V and 4 bases at J, with 12 bases between the two ends. The CDR3 covers 14 residues. The CDR3, as DNA: TGTGCCAGCAGCTTAGGGGCGGTTCCATACGAGCAGTACTTC. It yields the protein CASSLGAVPYEQYF.

This chain links TRBV10-3 with TRBJ2-7; tentative D call: TRBD1 (6 bases). CDR3 length equals 15 residues. Germline lookup yields CDR1 ENHRY and CDR2 SYGVKD. The V and J ends lost 7 bases and 3 bases respectively, with 19 bases between them. The CDR3 sequence is CAIKKPGDSYYEQYF. The CDR3 DNA follows: TGTGCCATCAAAAAACCAGGGGATAGCTACTACGAGCAGTACTTC.

This sequence joins TRBV28 and TRBJ2-7; D perhaps matches TRBD1 (5 bases). The CDR3 contains 14 residues. Trimming removed 7 bases from V and 6 bases from J, with 19 bases in between. Germline CDR1 MDHEN, CDR2 SYDVKM. The CDR3 DNA follows: TGTGCCAGCACCCCCCAGGGTATATCGGGCGAGCAGTACTTC. Translated, it gives CASTPQGISGEQYF.

The rearrangement joins TRBV11-2 to TRBJ2-4; D ambiguous. This CDR3 has 17 residues. V was shortened by 5 bases and J by 0 bases, with 17 bases between the two germline ends. Germline assignment: CDR1 SGHAT and CDR2 FQNNGV. The DNA for the CDR3 is TGTGCCAGCAGCCGCAGTGTGGGCAGCCAAGCCAAAAACATTCAGTACTTC. It codes for CASSRSVGSQAKNIQYF.

The CDR3 reads CASSLEAGTSFNEQFF. CDR3 DNA: TGTGCCAGCAGCTTAGAAGCAGGGACTAGCTTCAATGAGCAGTTCTTC. V and J are TRBV7-6 and TRBJ2-1, with 9 positions matching TRBD2. From germline, CDR1 is SGHVS and CDR2 FNYEAQ. V lost 1 base and J lost 6; bases outside the gene matches: 7. There are 16 residues in the CDR3. Variable domain in full (rest from reference TRBV7-6 and TRBJ2-1): GAGVSQSPRYKVTKRGQDVALRCDPISGHVSLYWYRQALGQGPEFLTYFNYEAQQDKSGLPNDRFSAERPEGSISTLTIQRTEQRDSAMYRCASSLEAGTSFNEQFFGPGTRLTVL.

The J gene is TRBJ1-2, the V gene TRBV10-1; TRBD1 is a possible D gene (5 bases). V was pared by 4 bases and J by 6 bases, with 9 bases between. CDR3 length: 12 amino acids. From germline, CDR1 is WNHNN and CDR2 SYGVQD (reference sequence). CDR3 loop: CASSGGVDGYTF. Written as DNA, the CDR3 is TGCGCCAGCAGTGGGGGGGTCGATGGCTACACCTTC.

The chain employs TRBV3-1 (or the pseudogene TRBV3-2) and TRBJ2-1, with unresolved D. The V gene lost 1 base and the J gene lost 2 bases, with 18 bases spanning the gap. Germline CDR1 and CDR2: LGHDT and YNNKEL (reference sequence). The CDR3 is made up of 18 amino acids. Here the CDR3 DNA reads TGTGCCAGCAGCCAAGGGGTCCCTGGCGGTACCACCTACAATGAGCAGTTCTTC. Amino acid sequence: CASSQGVPGGTTYNEQFF.

The CDR3 spells CASTPAGLAGRTGELFF. The CDR3 nucleotides are TGTGCCAGCACCCCCGCGGGACTAGCGGGACGGACCGGGGAGCTGTTTTTT. V is TRBV9 and J is TRBJ2-2, with 13 bases lining up with TRBD2. The germline gives CDR1 SGDLS, CDR2 YYNGEE. This CDR3 region has 17 residues. Unmatched junction bases numbered 10, after V lost 6 bases and J lost 5 bases.

The rearrangement joins TRBV5-1 to TRBJ1-3; no reliable D call. V was clipped by 0 bases and J by 0 bases, with 7 bases between them. The CDR3 is 15 residues long. Germline CDR1 and CDR2: SGHRS and YFSETQ. CDR3 DNA: TGCGCCAGCAGCTTGGCAGGTAGCTCTGGAAACACCATATATTTT. It codes for CASSLAGSSGNTIYF.

CDR3 nucleotides: TGTGCCAGCTCACCACCTAGCGGCAGACCTGGCGAAGAGACCCAGTACTTC. Protein: CASSPPSGRPGEETQYF. The rearrangement uses TRBV18 and TRBJ2-5; D perhaps matches TRBD2 (6 bases). Trimming cost V 0 bases and J 3 bases, with 17 bases left between them. Per the germline V gene, CDR1 is KGHSH and CDR2 is LQKENI. The length of the CDR3 is 17 residues.

J is TRBJ1-2 and V is TRBV5-6; D remains unclear. Between the trimmed V and J ends, which lost 6 bases and 8 bases, there was a span of 20 bases. The germline gives CDR1 SGHDT, CDR2 YYEEEE. The CDR3 sequence is 14 residues long. The CDR3 DNA reads as TGTGCCAGCACCTTAAAACGGGGTCCCTGGGGCTACACCTTC. Translation gives CASTLKRGPWGYTF.

The chain couples TRBV4-2 to TRBJ1-2; D is possibly TRBD1 (6 bases). The V gene's germline CDR1 is LGHNA and CDR2 YNFKEQ. The CDR3 sequence is 15 residues long. With 3 bases removed from V and 8 bases from J, the gap between germline ends came to 19 bases. The CDR3 DNA reads as TGTGCCAGCAGCCAGGACCGGGACACCTATGGGGGCTACACCTTC. Its protein is CASSQDRDTYGGYTF.

The chain employs TRBV5-6 and TRBJ1-5; D remains unclear. This CDR3 contains 15 residues. The germline V gene has CDR1 SGHDT and CDR2 YYEEEE. V was clipped by 3 bases and J by 0 bases, with 10 bases between them. The CDR3 region has the DNA TGTGCCAGCAGCTCCTACGGGATTAGCAATCAGCCCCAGCATTTT. Translated: CASSSYGISNQPQHF.

The chain recombines TRBV7-2 with TRBJ1-2; unclear D gene. CDR3 length equals 15 residues. Trimming took off 5 bases at V and 7 bases at J, with 20 bases between the two ends. Germline V lookup: CDR1 SGHTA, CDR2 FQGNSA. CDR3 loop: CASSLNGALSPGYTF. The CDR3 DNA is TGTGCCAGCAGCCTAAACGGTGCCCTAAGCCCTGGCTACACCTTC.

V gene TRBV5-5 combines with J gene TRBJ2-1, with TRBD2 matching 8 bases. Germline-derived CDR1 and CDR2 are SGHKS and YYEKEE (reference sequence). The CDR3 consists of 18 residues. The J segment lost 2 bases and the V segment lost 3 bases, leaving 13 bases of the junction unmatched. The CDR3 sequence: CASSSKFRGGITYNEQFF. Written as DNA, the CDR3 is TGTGCCAGCAGCTCGAAATTCCGGGGGGGTATTACCTACAATGAGCAGTTCTTC.

The J gene is TRBJ1-1, the V gene TRBV6-6; D is undetermined. Germline V gives CDR1 MNHNY, CDR2 SVGAGI (reference sequence). Trimming pared 5 bases from V and 3 bases from J, leaving 7 bases between. There are 12 residues in the CDR3. CDR3 sequence reads: CASSQQYTEAFF. CDR3 nucleotide sequence: TGTGCCAGCAGTCAACAGTACACTGAAGCTTTCTTT.

The genes are TRBV7-9 and TRBJ1-1; TRBD1 matches at 7 bases. The ends lost 5 bases at V and 14 bases at J; junction bases unmatched: 11. The CDR3 loop spans 12 amino acids. The germline CDR1 and CDR2 sequences are SEHNR and FQNEAQ (reference sequence). Here the CDR3 reads CASSQLGTDVFF. CDR3 coding DNA: TGTGCCAGCAGCCAACTAGGGACAGACGTCTTCTTT. Full variable domain (rest looked up from reference TRBV7-9 and TRBJ1-1): DTGVSQNPRHKITKRGQNVTFRCDPISEHNRLYWYRQTLGQGPEFLTYFQNEAQLEKSRLLSDRFSAERPKGSFSTLEIQRTEQGDSAMYLCASSQLGTDVFFGQGTRLTVV.

DNA for the CDR3: TGTGCCAGTAGTAGCCAGGGGAGTCGTAATGAAAAACTGTTTTTT. It codes for CASSSQGSRNEKLFF. The chain uses TRBV19 and TRBJ1-4; maybe TRBD1 (6 bases). This CDR3 comprises 15 residues. Per germline, CDR1 LNHDA and CDR2 SQIVND (reference sequence). Trimming took off 4 bases at V and 4 bases at J, with 13 bases between the two ends.

A single count supports this clone. The rearrangement joins TRBV3-1 (or the pseudogene TRBV3-2) to TRBJ2-2; 11 positions agree with TRBD2. J gave up 1 base and V 2 bases, and 6 bases lay outside the gene matches. The CDR3 consists of 18 residues. The V gene's germline CDR1 is LGHDT and CDR2 YNNKEL (reference sequence). CDR3 in amino acids: CASSQFILAGVNTGELFF. In nucleotides, the CDR3 is TGTGCCAGCAGCCAATTTATACTAGCGGGAGTGAACACCGGGGAGCTGTTTTTT.

The rearrangement joins TRBV25-1 to TRBJ1-4; TRBD1 might be the D (6 bases). From germline, CDR1 is MGHDK and CDR2 SYGVNS. The CDR3 is 15 amino acids. V was pared by 2 bases and J by 7 bases, with 14 bases between. The DNA for the CDR3 is TGTGCCAGCAGTGAAGCGTGGGGGCCTGGTGAAAAACTGTTTTTT. Translation: CASSEAWGPGEKLFF.